This record covers a single T cell receptor (beta chain). Its antigen is not identified. The sequenced patients had an expansion of CD8+CD57+ cells seen by flow cytometry. Among the patients, none had received any therapy at the time of blood sampling. The entry originates in a study of CD8+CD57+ T cells in acquired aplastic anemia. As for the study in general: Mean DNA quantity obtained from sorted CD4+ and CD8+ cells was 3 to 3.5 ug. Broader study findings: In common between the patients and the controls were some 29 CD8+ CDR3 sequences. Patients versus controls showed no significant CD8+ Simpson's diversity difference.

It was genomic DNA that served as the template for profiling TCR beta VDJ and CDR3. MiXCR was run by TCRdb on the reads, yielding one entry per CDR3 protein. Among some 180,000 distinct CDR3 sequences, roughly three fifths were seen once, and the ten largest hold approximately 46%. CDR3 length: 15 amino acids. Germline CDR1 reads DFQATT; CDR2 reads SNEGSKA (reference sequence). V was pared by 5 bases and J by 1 base, with 15 bases between. The chain couples TRBV20-1 to TRBJ2-1; no definite D call. The specimen sequenced was sorted CD4+, CD8+, or CD8+CD57+ T cells (not recorded which) from PBMCs. The sequence derives from a human donor with aplastic anemia. CDR3: CSAAFLGPSYNEQFF. DNA of the CDR3: TGCAGTGCTGCTTTCCTAGGCCCGTCCTACAATGAGCAGTTCTTC.